This T cell receptor beta chain was identified during a study of regulatory T cells in long-lasting Graves disease. Stated time point: newly diagnosed GD, antithyroid drugs for less than 3 months. Following extraction of RNA from PBMCs, that RNA was used to make the TCR library. The germline V and J ends were trimmed by 5 bases and 7 bases, with 18 bases remaining between them. CDR3 size: 15 residues. Researchers made TCR beta libraries by using iRepertoire HTBI primers and running Arm-PCR on CDR3 regions. MiXCR, applied by TCRdb to the multiplex PCR reads, yields one record per CDR3 protein. The table records 600,000 to 650,000 distinct CDR3 sequences, approximately 15% of them present only once. This sample was shared with a second study, whose subject was T cells in Graves' hyperthyroidism and ophthalmopathy. This second report adds: Stable Graves' hyperthyroidism denoted no ophthalmopathy progression over 18 months. Researchers ran a first-round RT-PCR on the TCR CDR3 using the HTBI primer set.

Sample: peripheral blood mononuclear cells (PBMCs), taken at new diagnosis, from a patient treated with antithyroid drugs. The chain employs TRBV12-3 or TRBV12-4 and TRBJ1-5, with D unresolved. This clonotype was obtained from a woman in her twenties or thirties with Graves disease. The CDR3 DNA reads TGTGCCAGCAGTCCGTCGGGGTGGGTAGACCAGCCCCAGCATTTT. Its translation is CASSPSGWVDQPQHF.